This T cell receptor (beta chain) is from a study of CD8 T cells in Susac syndrome (dated by TCRdb to between 2018 and 2020). A note on the overall study: Repertoire sequencing was used to test whether CD8+ T cell activation and differentiation in Susac syndrome was antigen driven. The study compared CD8+ T cell repertoire clonality among about a dozen healthy donors, about 14 Susac syndrome patients and roughly 16 multiple sclerosis patients.

RNA was extracted with the RNeasy kit and roughly 0.45 to 1 ug was reverse transcribed using random hexamers. The immunoSEQ multiplex PCR assay, covering 54 Vbeta and 13 Jbeta segments, was used to amplify TCR beta CDR3 regions. PCR amplification bias was corrected using a synthetic template baseline for primer optimization and computational correction. Concerning the study's data processing: Reads were assigned to V, D and J genes according to IMGT and analyzed in immunoSEQ Analyzer, with only productive sequences retained. Clonality was calculated as one minus the Shannon entropy normalized by log2 of the number of productive unique sequences. For each patient and control, public and private clones were evaluated within the 100 most prevalent clones. Clones were defined as Susac-specific when absent from the healthy and MS cohorts, from approximately 1,100 published viral clones and from other ImmuneACCESS disease sequences. Using fastp at Q25 and MiXCR, TCRdb reprocessed the public reads and kept productive beta chains. Every CDR3 protein is listed once, alongside the most common genes and DNA of its rows. None of the V and J calls come from the authors' own analysis; TCRdb made them. This sample is represented by about 280,000 distinct CDR3 sequences; about 88% of them were singletons. Together, the top ten hold 0.11% of the sample.

A note on this clonotype: Its specific antigen is unknown. No qualities accompany the bases; no much larger clone lies one base away.

The CDR3, from cysteine to phenylalanine, totals 14 residues. The sequence is cut down to CDR3 DNA, 42 bases in frame from base 1. The germline V gene yields MNHNS for CDR1 and SASEGT for CDR2. Trimming accounts for 10 bases at V and 1 base at J, while the number of junction bases matched to no gene is 1. Peripheral blood CD8+ and CD4+ T cells from healthy donors, Susac syndrome patients and multiple sclerosis patients were profiled by high-throughput TCR beta sequencing. Multiple sclerosis controls were treatment-naive patients with stable or active relapsing-remitting disease fulfilling revised McDonald criteria. Bulk CD8+ and CD4+ T cells were purified magnetically by negative isolation, whereas CD8+ TEMRA cells were enriched by FACS. Blood was collected in EDTA tubes and processed within 24 hours, with PBMCs isolated through density gradient centrifugation. PBMCs destined for TCR sequencing were cryopreserved in liquid nitrogen and later thawed in a 37 °C water bath. The sorted or isolated CD4+, CD8+ and CD8+ TEMRA cells reached a purity of at least 90%.

The research as a whole found: The number of individuals in the TCR sequencing and HLA analysis was recognized as being relatively small.

The rearranged chain carries TRBV6-1 and TRBJ2-1, with 13 central nucleotides matching TRBD2. The sequence came from a human donor with multiple sclerosis. The source material was CD8+ T cells from PBMCs. The nucleotides are TGTGCCACGGGACTAGCGGGATCCTACAATGAGCAGTTCTTC. Its protein product is CATGLAGSYNEQFF.